Shown below are 9 T cell receptor beta chains from a single sample sequenced in a study of shared clonotypes between healthy human individuals. The assay was immunoSEQ multiplex PCR, and TCRdb's table has in-frame clones only and misses some. There are roughly 2 million clones in the sample; 90% to 97% occur only once, and approximately 0.13% lies in the top ten. Source material: naive CD4+ T cells sorted from blood. Subset indicated: CD45RA+ positively selected. The receptors were gathered from a man between 18 and 29 years old in good health.

The chain has TRBV28 and TRBJ1-1, with D possibly being TRBD1 (5 bases). Per the germline V gene, CDR1 is MDHEN and CDR2 is SYDVKM. The length of the CDR3 is 13 residues. V lost 3 bases and J lost 5, with 10 bases in between. CDR3 sequence: CASSLPRGTEAFF. The CDR3 DNA reads TGTGCCAGCAGTTTGCCGAGGGGAACTGAAGCTTTCTTT.

The chain couples TRBV21-1 to TRBJ2-1. TRBV21-1 is a pseudogene segment. This CDR3 comprises 16 residues. CDR3 protein: CASSRLSSSSYNEQFF. CDR3 DNA sequence: TGTGCCAGCAGCAGGCTGAGCTCAAGCTCCTACAATGAGCAGTTCTTC.

The chain carries TRBV2 and TRBJ1-2; possibly TRBD1 for D (5 bases). Germline assignment: CDR1 SNHLY and CDR2 FYNNEI. Trimming removed 8 bases from V and 3 bases from J, with 13 bases in between. This CDR3 contains 13 residues. The CDR3 loop is CASGGDSDYGYTF. For the CDR3, the DNA is TGTGCCAGCGGAGGAGACAGTGACTATGGCTACACCTTC.

The V call is TRBV30, the J call TRBJ2-5; no definite D call. The ends were cut back, 0 bases at V and 1 base at J, with 9 bases in the middle. Germline values: CDR1 GTSNPN, CDR2 SVGIG (reference sequence). The CDR3 is made up of 14 amino acids. CDR3 region: CAWSVRRRQETQYF. CDR3 sequence (DNA): TGTGCCTGGAGTGTACGGCGGCGCCAAGAGACCCAGTACTTC.

The chain employs TRBV7-9 and TRBJ2-3; tentatively, D is TRBD1 (5 bases). The germline CDR1 and CDR2 sequences are SEHNR and FQNEAQ (reference sequence). The CDR3 covers 13 residues. Trimming stripped 7 bases from V and 6 bases from J, with 14 bases between. The CDR3 sequence is CASTWGQPDTQYF. In DNA form, the CDR3 reads TGTGCCAGCACTTGGGGCCAGCCGGATACGCAGTATTTT.

This chain joins TRBV30 and TRBJ1-2; D not resolved. The V gene's germline CDR1 is GTSNPN and CDR2 SVGIG (reference sequence). The CDR3 has 13 residues. V was trimmed by 3 bases and J by 3 bases, leaving 11 bases between them. CDR3 in DNA: TGTGCCTGGAGGGGCGGGCCCCACTATGGCTACACCTTC. As protein: CAWRGGPHYGYTF.

The CDR3 here is CASSYPLGGRLEQYF. The CDR3 coding sequence is TGTGCCAGCAGTTACCCGCTTGGGGGGCGGCTCGAGCAGTACTTC. V gene TRBV6-5 combines with J gene TRBJ2-7; possibly TRBD1 or TRBD2 for D (6 bases each). CDR3 length equals 15 residues. Germline V gene data show CDR1 as MNHEY and CDR2 as SVGAGI. Trimming stripped 2 bases from V and 6 bases from J, with 17 bases between.

This clone was detected once. The gene calls are TRBV5-1 and TRBJ2-5; D perhaps matches TRBD2 (7 bases). With 8 bases removed from V and 1 base from J, the gap between germline ends came to 27 bases. The germline CDR1 and CDR2 sequences are SGHRS and YFSETQ. This CDR3 comprises 18 residues. CDR3 DNA sequence: TGCGCCAGTCGCAGACGCGAGGGGGGAGGGGCCCCCCAAGAGACCCAGTACTTC. This gives the protein CASRRREGGGAPQETQYF.

This chain joins TRBV18 and TRBJ2-7; D is undetermined. This CDR3 is built from 16 residues. Looked up from germline, CDR1 is KGHSH and CDR2 is LQKENI. V lost 1 base to trimming and J lost 0 bases, with 13 bases between them. Here the CDR3 reads CASSPQGDLSSYEQYF. The CDR3 DNA reads as TGTGCCAGCTCACCACAAGGAGACCTGAGCTCCTACGAGCAGTACTTC.